This is a list of T cell receptor beta chains from one sample in a study of blood T cell repertoires in COVID-19. Data came from immunoSEQ multiplex PCR; TCRdb stores just in-frame clones and leaves some out. The table has some 150,000 clones, roughly 80% seen once. The specimen sequenced was peripheral blood. These receptors all stem from a woman between 40 and 55 years old with active or convalescent COVID-19. Both conserved end residues are trimmed from each CDR3. Each record gives: V gene, J gene, CDR3 protein.

>TRBV5-6|TRBJ2-1
ASSLSLSYEQF
>TRBV28|TRBJ1-4
ASSLLGGATNEKLF
>TRBV20-1|TRBJ1-1
SASPTLGAF
>TRBV2|TRBJ2-3
ASSPNSGDTQY
>TRBV14|TRBJ1-2
ASSLLRGGYGYT
>TRBV6-5|TRBJ2-3
ASSVRGRGDTQY
>TRBV27|TRBJ2-5
ASSTTWTGKKTQY
>TRBV5-1|TRBJ2-7
ASSLVAVLSYEQY
>TRBV28|TRBJ1-5
ASSLLGAGNQPQH
>TRBV28|TRBJ1-4
ASSLWGVDRENEKLF
>TRBV5-1|TRBJ2-3
ASSSGGGTDTQY
>TRBV21-1|TRBJ2-1
ASSALTRDRAYEQF
>TRBV24-1|TRBJ1-1
ATSGVDRGEAF
>TRBV18|TRBJ1-5
ASSPRYSLNQPQH
>TRBV6-5|TRBJ2-1
ASRPLAGGEYEQF
>TRBV10-1|TRBJ1-1
ASSSGGWGTEAF
>TRBV25-1|TRBJ1-3
AAKSRNTIY
>TRBV19|TRBJ1-2
ASSANRGFNYGYT
>TRBV19|TRBJ2-5
ASSISRSETQY
>TRBV5-6|TRBJ1-2
ASSSRGLSYGYT
>TRBV2|TRBJ2-2
AGRGTNTGELF
>TRBV7-2|TRBJ1-4
ASRSGTGGTEKLF
>TRBV19|TRBJ2-3
ASTKTRGLNTDTQY
>TRBV28|TRBJ1-5
ASISSEGESQPQH